The 21 T cell receptor beta chains below were found in one sample sequenced in a study of spatial heterogeneity in lung cancer. Broader study findings: The number of expanded tumor alpha and beta chains correlated with mutation number.

Indicated time point: sample taken at primary tumor resection. In TCRdb, the 5' RACE reads were re-called with MiXCR into one record per CDR3 protein. The profile shows about 19,000 distinct CDR3 sequences, 9.5% to 10% of them singletons. Antigens for these TCRs are unknown. The sequencing here drew on lung tumor tissue, taken at surgery. Source of these receptors: a female donor with early-stage non-small cell lung cancer.

This clonotype was found a few times. Little can be read into the size of this beta chain, an off-target read in a library designed for alpha chains. The chain carries TRBV9 and TRBJ1-6, with TRBD1 matching over 9 bases. Losses at the gene ends were 3 bases for V and 9 bases for J; bases not matched to a gene: 7. CDR1 and CDR2 from the germline V gene are SGDLS and YYNGEE. CDR3 length: 15 residues. For the CDR3, the DNA is TGTGCCAGCAGCGAGGGGGACAGGGCAGGTTCACCCCTCCACTTT. It codes for CASSEGDRAGSPLHF.

Points on this clonotype: Possible read error: a much larger clone is one base away. This beta chain is an off-target read within a library intended for alpha chains, so its frequency means little. The CDR3 DNA is TGTGCCAGCAGTCTATGGACAGGGAACCCTGAAGCTTTCTTT. Its translation is CASSLWTGNPEAFF. The chain links TRBV27 to TRBJ1-1, with TRBD1 matching 8 bases. Germline values: CDR1 MNHEY, CDR2 SMNVEV (reference sequence). This CDR3 comprises 14 residues.

This clonotype was detected a few times. Within a library made for alpha chains, this beta chain is off target, and its count is uninformative. This chain joins TRBV12-3 or TRBV12-4 and TRBJ2-3; 8 nucleotides align to TRBD2. Trimming removed 3 bases from V and 1 base from J; junction bases left unmatched: 0. The length of the CDR3 is 14 residues. DNA of the CDR3: TGTGCCAGCAGTTTTAGCGGGGGCACAGATACGCAGTATTTT. This encodes CASSFSGGTDTQYF.

This clonotype has a count of ten or more. A library made for alpha chains picked up this beta chain off target, so its size means little. This sequence joins TRBV7-2 and TRBJ1-6; 7 bases agree with TRBD1. CDR1 and CDR2 (germline): SGHTA, FQGNSA. The CDR3 covers 14 residues. Unmatched junction bases numbered 2, after V lost 1 base and J lost 8 bases. This chain's CDR3 is CASSLDTGDSPLHF. Here the CDR3 DNA reads TGTGCCAGCAGCTTAGACACAGGGGATTCACCCCTCCACTTT.

This clonotype came up a few times. A library made for alpha chains picked up this beta chain off target, so its size means little. The genes are TRBV20-1 and TRBJ1-1, with 9 positions matching TRBD1. CDR1 and CDR2 (germline): DFQATT, SNEGSKA (reference sequence). This CDR3 has 14 residues. The trim removed 0 bases at V and 6 bases at J, leaving 5 bases unmatched. The CDR3 DNA reads as TGCAGTGCTAGAGAAGGGACAGGGATCTCTGAAGCTTTCTTT. Protein: CSAREGTGISEAFF.

There are a few counts of this clonotype. Found in a library prepared for alpha chains, this beta chain is an off-target read, and its abundance has little meaning. V and J are TRBV4-3 and TRBJ1-1; TRBD1 agrees at 7 bases. CDR3 size: 15 residues. Germline loops: CDR1 LGHNA, CDR2 YSLEER. With 0 bases clipped from V and 4 bases from J, the junction kept 5 bases outside the gene matches. CDR3 region: CASSQDGTAGTEAFF. DNA for the CDR3: TGCGCCAGCAGCCAAGATGGGACAGCAGGCACTGAAGCTTTCTTT.

To note about this clonotype: This beta chain was picked up by a library intended for alpha chains and is off target, so its count carries little meaning. The J gene is TRBJ1-5, the V gene TRBV11-2; D may be TRBD1 (5 bases). The germline CDR1 and CDR2 sequences are SGHAT and FQNNGV. The CDR3 extends over 13 amino acids. Trimming cost V 5 bases and J 10 bases, with 15 bases left between them. The CDR3 region is CASSADGASPQHF. CDR3 bases: TGTGCCAGCAGCGCAGACGGGGCTTCCCCCCAGCATTTT.

This clonotype was observed a handful of times. Since the library was made to target alpha chains, this beta chain is a stray read and its abundance is not meaningful. The chain links TRBV6-2 or TRBV6-3 to TRBJ2-7, with D unresolved. Germline CDR1 is MNHEY and CDR2 is SVGEGT. V lost 11 bases to trimming and J lost 0 bases, with 14 bases between them. This CDR3 region has 13 residues. CDR3 coding DNA: TGTGCCGTGCAAGGCGGTTACTCCTACGAGCAGTACTTC. Its translation is CAVQGGYSYEQYF.

This clonotype was found many times. This beta chain is a stray sequence in a library constructed for alpha chains; its clone size is not meaningful. V gene TRBV6-2 or TRBV6-3 combines with J gene TRBJ2-2, with 9 bases identical to TRBD1. The germline V gene has CDR1 MNHEY and CDR2 SVGEGT. This CDR3 region has 15 residues. V shed 6 bases, J shed 8 bases, and the junction held 10 bases outside the gene matches. The CDR3 DNA sequence: TGTGCCAGCAGGGGCACAGGGGGCGAGATTGGGGAGCTGTTTTTT. Amino acid sequence: CASRGTGGEIGELFF.

This clonotype was counted only a few times. The size of this beta chain means little, since it is a stray read in a library made for alpha chains. J is TRBJ2-7 and V is TRBV15; 7 nucleotides agree with TRBD1. The CDR3 consists of 13 residues. The junction had 4 bases not matched to a gene; V was cut back by 2 bases and J by 6 bases. In germline, CDR1 is LNHNV, CDR2 YYDKDF (reference sequence). The CDR3 loop reads CATSRSGQFEQYF. The CDR3 DNA is TGTGCCACCAGCAGATCGGGACAGTTCGAGCAGTACTTC.

This clonotype appeared many times. With the library built for alpha chains, this beta chain is off target and its frequency is not meaningful. This chain joins TRBV3-1 and TRBJ1-1; a weak D match, TRBD1 (6 bases). Trimming removed 6 bases at V and 1 base at J, with 18 bases between. This CDR3 has 16 residues. Germline CDR1 reads LGHDT; CDR2 reads YNNKEL (reference sequence). The CDR3 region has the DNA TGTGCCAGCAGTCTACTTCCGGGACAAACGAACACTGAAGCTTTCTTT. It translates to CASSLLPGQTNTEAFF.

As regards this clonotype: Being off target in a library aimed at alpha chains, this beta chain has a size of little meaning. The chain is built from TRBV20-1 and TRBJ1-1; TRBD1 might be the D (6 bases). CDR1 is DFQATT and CDR2 is SNEGSKA in the germline V gene (reference sequence). This CDR3 is 12 amino acids long. V lost 4 bases and J 7 bases, leaving 13 bases between the germline ends. The CDR3 here is CSATETGGEAFF. The CDR3 region has the DNA TGCAGTGCTACAGAGACAGGAGGTGAAGCTTTCTTT.

In its sample, this clonotype ranks as medium-sized. This beta chain slipped into a library made for alpha chains as a stray read, so its size is not meaningful. This CDR3 reads CASRIRPDSSYEQYF. CDR3 nucleotides: TGTGCCAGCCGAATCAGGCCCGATAGCTCCTACGAGCAGTACTTC. The chain combines TRBV27 with TRBJ2-7; D gene uncertain. This CDR3 contains 15 residues. Germline CDR1 is MNHEY and CDR2 is SMNVEV (reference sequence). The ends were cut back, 8 bases at V and 0 bases at J, with 17 bases in the middle.

This clonotype is medium-sized in the sample. Being off target in a library aimed at alpha chains, this beta chain has a size of little meaning. The rearrangement joins TRBV12-3 or TRBV12-4 to TRBJ2-5, with D tentatively TRBD1 or TRBD2 (5 bases each). V was cut by 10 bases and J by 4 bases, with 13 bases left in between. CDR3 size: 12 residues. CDR3 region: CATQGDGETQYF. The CDR3 DNA reads as TGTGCCACACAAGGGGACGGAGAGACCCAGTACTTC.

About this clonotype: Within a library made for alpha chains, this beta chain is off target, and its count is uninformative. V gene TRBV27 combines with J gene TRBJ1-4; 7 bases align to TRBD1. Germline V gene lookup returns CDR1 MNHEY and CDR2 SMNVEV (reference sequence). The CDR3 covers 16 residues. With 9 bases clipped from V and 0 bases from J, the junction kept 10 bases outside the gene matches. CDR3 sequence (DNA): TGTGCCAGTCGGGTCGGGGACAGAGCAACTAATGAAAAACTGTTTTTT. It yields the protein CASRVGDRATNEKLFF.

With respect to this clonotype: This beta chain represents an off-target read in a library built for alpha chains; its size is of limited meaning. The chain recombines TRBV12-3 or TRBV12-4 with TRBJ2-2, with 10 nucleotides matching TRBD1. CDR3 length equals 14 residues. V trimming: 5 bases; J trimming: 11 bases; junction bases outside the gene matches: 8. The CDR3 here is CASSPDRGMVELFF. In DNA form, the CDR3 reads TGTGCCAGCAGTCCGGACAGGGGGATGGTCGAGCTGTTTTTT.

As concerns this clonotype: A read error is possible here, since a much larger clone lies one base away. This beta chain came through as a stray read in a library set up for alpha chains, and its size says little. The chain employs TRBV7-2 and TRBJ2-5; D gene uncertain. Trimming left V 6 bases short and J 5 bases short, with 13 bases between. This CDR3 comprises 13 residues. Germline V gene lookup returns CDR1 SGHTA and CDR2 FQGNSA. The chain's CDR3 is CASRPSTTETQYF. The CDR3 region has the DNA TGTGCCAGCAGGCCTTCGACCACGGAGACCCAGTACTTC.

A note on this clonotype: The library was built for alpha chains, so this beta chain is an off-target read and its size means little. This sequence joins TRBV2 and TRBJ1-1; 9 positions agree with TRBD1. V lost 4 bases, J lost 0 bases, and 9 bases stayed unmatched. Germline CDR1 is SNHLY and CDR2 is FYNNEI. This CDR3 spans 17 amino acids. CDR3 DNA sequence: TGTGCCAGCAGTGGGGGACAGGGATTAACCATGAACACTGAAGCTTTCTTT. Encoded protein: CASSGGQGLTMNTEAFF.

This clonotype was recorded many times. A junction end diverges from the germline sequence, so it may reflect a read error. The library was built for alpha chains, so this beta chain is an off-target read and its size means little. The chain recombines TRBV20-1 with TRBJ2-5; no clear D gene. The length of the CDR3 is 12 residues. CDR1 and CDR2 (germline): DFQATT, SNEGSKA (reference sequence). CDR3 bases: TGCAGTGCTAGAGCTAACCAGGAGACCCAGTACTTC. Its translation: CSARANQETQYF.

This clonotype occurred a few times. This beta chain represents an off-target read in a library built for alpha chains; its size is of limited meaning. This sequence joins TRBV18 and TRBJ1-3; TRBD1 matches at 9 bases. Germline V gene sequence: CDR1 KGHSH, CDR2 LQKENI. CDR3 length: 14 residues. With V trimmed by 5 bases and J by 3 bases, 2 bases remained unmatched. CDR3 loop: CASSAGQGGNTIYF. CDR3 sequence (DNA): TGTGCCAGCTCAGCGGGACAGGGTGGAAACACCATATATTTT. Full variable domain (outside the CDR3, taken from reference TRBV18 and TRBJ1-3): NAGVMQNPRHLVRRRGQEARLRCSPMKGHSHVYWYRQLPEEGLKFMVYLQKENIIDESGMPKERFSAEFPKEGPSILRIQQVVRGDSAAYFCASSAGQGGNTIYFGEGSWLTVV.

This clonotype was seen repeatedly, ten times or more. Since the library was made to target alpha chains, this beta chain is a stray read and its abundance is not meaningful. V gene TRBV7-9 combines with J gene TRBJ2-7; TRBD1 matches 8 bases. From germline, CDR1 is SEHNR and CDR2 FQNEAQ (reference sequence). V lost 0 bases, J lost 5 bases, and 6 bases stayed unmatched. The CDR3 is 15 residues long. The CDR3 DNA reads as TGTGCCAGCAGCTTAGCTGACAGGGGAAGAAACGAGCAGTACTTC. Amino acid sequence: CASSLADRGRNEQYF.